This T cell receptor beta chain is drawn from a study of shared clonotypes between healthy human individuals. Study-wide background: The study used three CD4 naive, three CD4 memory, two CD8 naive and one CD8 memory plate per donor. Whole-study findings and limits: Shared clonotypes across all four donors exceeded non-shared ones in generation probability.

Splitting of each subset's genomic DNA was done evenly across several immunoSEQ plates. Original methodology: Sequence data from immunoSEQ were junction-only and lacked quality scores; consequently, filtering differed. The data were produced by immunoSEQ multiplex PCR, yet TCRdb's version contains in-frame clones alone and is incomplete. Clonal size and the V and J genes are those of that table, whereas D and trimming came from the DNA. The repertoire has about 2.3 million clones, roughly 90% of them found once; the top ten carry 0.37%. V lost 1 base, J lost 7 bases, and 20 bases lay in between. The CDR3 has 16 amino acids. Per germline, CDR1 SGHRS and CDR2 YFSETQ. Regarding this clone: The antigen is undetermined.

The source of this sequence is a man younger than 35 in good health. Some clones in this sample may be carry-over from other donors' samples. The sample taken for sequencing was naive CD4+ T cells from PBMCs. The subset is: CD45RA+ positively selected. V gene TRBV5-1 combines with J gene TRBJ2-5; TRBD1 might be the D (5 bases). CDR3 loop: CASSLSTGQSLGTQYF. The CDR3 nucleotides are TGCGCCAGCAGCTTGTCCACCGGACAATCTCTAGGGACCCAGTACTTC. Drawing the rest from reference TRBV5-1 and TRBJ2-5, the complete variable domain is KAGVTQTPRYLIKTRGQQVTLSCSPISGHRSVSWYQQTPGQGLQFLFEYFSETQRNKGNFPGRFSGRQFSNSRSEMNVSTLELGDSALYLCASSLSTGQSLGTQYFGPGTRLLVL.